Listed here are 10 T cell receptor beta chains from one sample, sequenced in a study of OX40 agonist ivuxolimab in advanced cancers. Here immunoSEQ multiplex PCR was the method, and the copy in TCRdb shows in-frame clones only, minus some. The sample holds roughly 89,000 clones, around 90% seen once. The starting material was CD4+ or CD8+ T cells sorted from blood, obtained in a trial of the OX40 agonist ivuxolimab. These receptors came from an adult with an advanced solid tumor such as melanoma, head and neck, liver or kidney cancer.

The rearrangement links TRBV5-6 to TRBJ2-7; 12 bases line up with TRBD1. The germline V gene encodes CDR1 SGHDT and CDR2 YYEEEE. CDR3 length: 15 residues. With 3 bases clipped from V and 0 bases from J, the junction kept 1 base outside the gene matches. CDR3 nucleotides: TGTGCCAGCAGCTGGGACAGGGGGCCCTCCTACGAGCAGTACTTC. It specifies CASSWDRGPSYEQYF.

The V call is TRBV21-1, the J call TRBJ2-2; TRBD1 was called by the table and not checked on the DNA. TRBV21-1 represents a pseudogene. The CDR3 has 14 residues. CDR3 amino acids: CAKRTGGNTGELFF. The CDR3 DNA reads as TGTGCCAAGAGGACAGGAGGGAACACCGGGGAGCTGTTTTTT.

The CDR3 region is CASSLRDRGNWGYTF. In DNA, the CDR3 is TGTGCCAGCAGTCTCCGGGACAGGGGCAATTGGGGCTACACCTTC. The gene calls are TRBV27 and TRBJ1-2, with 10 bases identical to TRBD1. From germline, CDR1 is MNHEY and CDR2 SMNVEV (reference sequence). This CDR3 has 15 residues. The V segment lost 5 bases and the J segment 8 bases; nucleotides outside the gene matches: 11.

The chain employs TRBV7-8 and TRBJ2-1; 7 bases line up with TRBD2. Trimming cost V 3 bases and J 6 bases; bases outside gene matches: 8. CDR1 is SGHVS, CDR2 FQNEAQ, per germline. The CDR3 covers 15 residues. The CDR3 DNA reads as TGTGCCAGCAGCTTGAACGCGGGAGTGTTCAATGAGCAGTTCTTC. Residues: CASSLNAGVFNEQFF.

As DNA, the CDR3 is TGTGCCAGCAGCTTCGGGTTAGACACAGATACGCAGTATTTT. It translates to CASSFGLDTDTQYF. J is TRBJ2-3 and V is TRBV7-9; D is undetermined. Trimming pared 3 bases from V and 2 bases from J, leaving 9 bases between. Germline V gene sequence: CDR1 SEHNR, CDR2 FQNEAQ (reference sequence). This CDR3 has 14 amino acids.

The chain links TRBV28 to TRBJ2-3, with 8 bases lining up with TRBD1. This CDR3 spans 15 amino acids. V shed 7 bases and J 4 bases; nucleotides not matched to a gene: 10. Germline V lookup: CDR1 MDHEN, CDR2 SYDVKM. Here the CDR3 DNA reads TGTGCCAGCAAGGCGGACAGGGATTTCCCAGATACGCAGTATTTT. Its protein product is CASKADRDFPDTQYF.

CDR3 coding DNA: TGTGCCATCAGGGCAGCAAGCGACTCCTACGAGCAGTACTTC. It yields the protein CAIRAASDSYEQYF. V is TRBV10-3 and J is TRBJ2-7; unclear D gene. Germline V gene data show CDR1 as ENHRY and CDR2 as SYGVKD. This CDR3 comprises 14 residues. V was pared by 6 bases and J by 0 bases, with 12 bases between.

The rearrangement uses TRBV11-3 and TRBJ2-2; no reliable D call. Germline CDR1 and CDR2: SGHNT and YENEEA. Trimming stripped 3 bases from V and 2 bases from J, with 1 base between. There are 12 residues in the CDR3. CDR3 DNA: TGTGCCAGCAGCTTTAACACCGGGGAGCTGTTTTTT. The encoded protein is CASSFNTGELFF.

The chain carries TRBV11-1 and TRBJ2-7; either TRBD1 or TRBD2 may fit D (6 bases each). The CDR3 covers 15 residues. Trimming took 5 bases from V and 4 from J, leaving 18 bases between them. The germline CDR1 and CDR2 sequences are SGHAT and FQDESV (reference sequence). CDR3 in DNA: TGTGCCAGCAGCATAGAGGGGGGATTCTCATACGAGCAGTACTTC. It translates to CASSIEGGFSYEQYF.

The gene calls are TRBV9 and TRBJ2-1; D possibly corresponds to TRBD2 (6 bases). The CDR3 is 15 amino acids. Trimming cost V 0 bases and J 4 bases, with 11 bases left between them. Germline-derived CDR1 and CDR2 are SGDLS and YYNGEE. CDR3 amino acids: CASSVGRGGYNEQFF. DNA for the CDR3: TGTGCCAGCAGCGTAGGGAGGGGCGGTTACAATGAGCAGTTCTTC.